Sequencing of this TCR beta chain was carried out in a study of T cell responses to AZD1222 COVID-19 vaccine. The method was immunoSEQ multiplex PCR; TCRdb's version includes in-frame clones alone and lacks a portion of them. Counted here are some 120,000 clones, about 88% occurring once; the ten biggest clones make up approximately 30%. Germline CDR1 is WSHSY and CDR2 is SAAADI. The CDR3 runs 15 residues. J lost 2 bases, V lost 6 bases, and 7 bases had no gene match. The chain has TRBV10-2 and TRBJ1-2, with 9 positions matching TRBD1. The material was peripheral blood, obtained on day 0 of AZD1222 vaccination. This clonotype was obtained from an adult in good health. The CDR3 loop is CASSSGTGLNYGYTF. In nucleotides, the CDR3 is TGCGCCAGCAGCTCCGGGACAGGGCTGAACTATGGCTACACCTTC.